One sample yielded the 20 T cell receptor beta chains listed below, sequenced in a study of T cells in Graves' hyperthyroidism and ophthalmopathy (dated by TCRdb to the late 2010s). The library relied on multiplex PCR. Sequencing used an Illumina HiSeq 2000. TCR beta CDR3 regions were amplified from RNA transcripts. The TCR CDR3 was subjected to a first round of RT-PCR using the HTBI primer set and the Qiagen OneStep RT-PCR kit. Through fastp at Q25 and MiXCR, TCRdb rebuilt clones from the public reads, retaining in-frame beta chains. One record per CDR3 amino acid sequence lists the most common genes and DNA. In all, the sample holds around 290,000 distinct CDR3 sequences, and around 15% of those were seen once. Clones ranked in the top ten supply less than 70% of the sample. The sample was blood. The receptors stem from a woman between 55 and 75 years old with Graves' ophthalmopathy.

The chain recombines TRBV18 with TRBJ1-6, with D perhaps TRBD1 (5 bases). The V end lost 3 bases, the J end lost 6 bases, and 15 bases lay between the germline ends. The germline CDR1 and CDR2 sequences are KGHSH and LQKENI. This CDR3 is built from 16 residues. The DNA for the CDR3 is TGTGCCAGCTCACCTTCCCCGGGACGGATTAATTCACCCCTCCACTTT. Protein product: CASSPSPGRINSPLHF.

The table lists this clonotype with many counts. V usage is TRBV12-3 or TRBV12-4 and J usage is TRBJ1-1, with TRBD1 matching over 7 bases. This CDR3 is built from 13 residues. With V trimmed by 6 bases and J by 2 bases, 3 bases remained unmatched. CDR3 sequence (DNA): TGTGCCAGCAGAACAGGGGTAAACACTGAAGCTTTCTTT. It codes for CASRTGVNTEAFF.

This clonotype was seen repeatedly, ten times or more. The V gene is TRBV20-1, the J gene TRBJ2-3, with D possibly being TRBD1 or TRBD2 (5 bases each). CDR3 length: 13 amino acids. Between the trimmed V and J ends, which lost 6 bases and 6 bases, there was a span of 16 bases. Germline-derived CDR1 and CDR2 are DFQATT and SNEGSKA (reference sequence). DNA of the CDR3: TGCAGTGCCCCCCGGGGCGCTAGCGATACGCAGTATTTT. This gives the protein CSAPRGASDTQYF.

Ten or more counts support this clonotype. The chain combines TRBV5-1 with TRBJ1-1; TRBD1 matches at 9 bases. This CDR3 contains 17 residues. Germline CDR1 SGHRS, CDR2 YFSETQ. Trimming took 0 bases from V and 0 from J; bases not matched to a gene: 6. CDR3 nucleotide sequence: TGCGCCAGCAGCTTGGATCCCAGGGACAGGGTGAACACTGAAGCTTTCTTT. This translates into CASSLDPRDRVNTEAFF.

As regards this clonotype: As the CDR3 is not closed by the conserved phenylalanine or tryptophan, this likely results from a read error. This chain links TRBV4-2 with TRBJ2-5; perhaps TRBD2 as D (5 bases). CDR1 and CDR2 (germline): LGHNA, YNFKEQ. Trimming took 0 bases from V and 3 from J, leaving 14 bases between them. The CDR3 extends over 16 amino acids. As DNA, the CDR3 is TGTGCCAGCAGCCAAGAGTTGTCGCTAGCAGAAGAGACCCAGTACCTC. Translating it yields CASSQELSLAEETQYL.

This clonotype has ten or more counts. The gene calls are TRBV27 and TRBJ1-1; 8 positions match TRBD1. From germline, CDR1 is MNHEY and CDR2 SMNVEV (reference sequence). The CDR3 is made up of 14 amino acids. V shed 5 bases, J shed 6 bases, and the junction held 8 bases outside the gene matches. The CDR3 reads CASSQDRARAEAFF. The CDR3 DNA sequence: TGTGCCAGCAGTCAGGACAGGGCGAGAGCTGAAGCTTTCTTT.

V usage is TRBV18 and J usage is TRBJ2-7, with D possibly called TRBD1 or TRBD2 (6 bases each). The CDR3 totals 14 residues. CDR1 and CDR2 (germline): KGHSH, LQKENI. V was trimmed by 3 bases and J by 3 bases, leaving 12 bases between them. The CDR3: CASSPIEGGYEQYF. The CDR3 nucleotides read TGTGCCAGCTCACCCATAGAGGGGGGCTACGAGCAGTACTTC.

This clonotype was counted a few times. The gene calls are TRBV20-1 and TRBJ2-1, with D unclear. With 2 bases removed from V and 11 bases from J, the gap between germline ends came to 13 bases. The germline V gene has CDR1 DFQATT and CDR2 SNEGSKA (reference sequence). The length of the CDR3 is 12 residues. The CDR3 nucleotides are TGCAGTGCTAGACACCGACTGGGCAAGCAGTTCTTC. Translation: CSARHRLGKQFF.

The rearrangement joins TRBV18 to TRBJ2-3; D possibly corresponds to TRBD2 (6 bases). The CDR3 covers 12 residues. Trimming took off 7 bases at V and 6 bases at J, with 11 bases between the two ends. CDR1 KGHSH and CDR2 LQKENI come from the germline V gene. The CDR3 protein is CASCQEGDTQYF. CDR3 coding DNA: TGTGCCAGCTGCCAGGAGGGGGATACGCAGTATTTT.

The chain combines TRBV6-1 with TRBJ1-4; D not certain. Trimming shortened V by 4 bases and J by 0 bases, and 6 bases separated the two germline ends. Germline loops: CDR1 MNHNS, CDR2 SASEGT. The CDR3 spans 14 residues. The CDR3 DNA sequence: TGTGCCAGCAGTGTACAGTCAACTAATGAAAAACTGTTTTTT. As protein: CASSVQSTNEKLFF.

This clonotype was seen ten or more times. This sequence joins TRBV7-9 and TRBJ2-7; D possibly uses TRBD1 or TRBD2 (5 bases each). CDR3 length equals 18 residues. The V and J ends lost 2 bases and 0 bases respectively, with 20 bases between them. Germline V gene sequence: CDR1 SEHNR, CDR2 FQNEAQ (reference sequence). CDR3 sequence reads: CASSLSGGSRQSSYEQYF. The CDR3 bases are TGTGCCAGCAGCTTATCTGGAGGCTCTCGACAGTCCTCCTACGAGCAGTACTTC.

The chain recombines TRBV11-2 with TRBJ2-3; D is possibly TRBD1 (5 bases). CDR1 and CDR2 from the germline V gene are SGHAT and FQNNGV. V was trimmed by 1 base and J by 6 bases, leaving 11 bases between them. This CDR3 is built from 14 residues. The CDR3 sequence: CASSLVRQLDTQYF. The DNA of the CDR3 is TGTGCCAGCAGCTTAGTGAGACAGTTGGATACGCAGTATTTT.

V is TRBV20-1 and J is TRBJ1-6; 8 nucleotides line up with TRBD1. The CDR3 is 15 amino acids. V gave up 4 bases and J gave up 10 bases; unmatched junction bases: 12. Germline V gene lookup returns CDR1 DFQATT and CDR2 SNEGSKA (reference sequence). CDR3 sequence reads: CSAIPGTGEKSPLHF. CDR3 bases: TGCAGTGCTATTCCGGGGACAGGCGAGAAATCACCCCTCCACTTT.

For the CDR3, the DNA is TGTGCCAGCATCCGGGGGGGCCGTTCGAATGAGCAGTTCTTC. Amino acids: CASIRGGRSNEQFF. The rearrangement links TRBV6-1 to TRBJ2-1; 8 positions agree with TRBD2. The CDR3 consists of 14 residues. The germline gives CDR1 MNHNS, CDR2 SASEGT. With V trimmed by 7 bases and J by 7 bases, 9 bases remained unmatched.

This clonotype was detected many times. V gene TRBV11-2 combines with J gene TRBJ2-3; perhaps TRBD2 as D (5 bases). The CDR3 loop spans 15 amino acids. The V end was cut by 2 bases, the J end by 2 bases, with 11 bases between. Germline CDR1 reads SGHAT; CDR2 reads FQNNGV. The chain's CDR3 is CASSLWDDYTDTQYF. The CDR3 nucleotides are TGTGCCAGCAGCTTATGGGATGACTACACAGATACGCAGTATTTT.

This clonotype was detected a few times. This chain joins TRBV19 and TRBJ1-2; 7 bases map to TRBD1. The germline CDR1 and CDR2 sequences are LNHDA and SQIVND (reference sequence). The CDR3 length is 14 residues. V dropped 5 bases and J dropped 7; count of bases not matched to a gene: 10. CDR3: CASSADRFGFGYTF. The CDR3 DNA follows: TGTGCCAGTAGTGCGGACAGGTTTGGTTTTGGCTACACCTTC. Supplemented by reference TRBV19 and TRBJ1-2, the full variable domain reads DGGITQSPKYLFRKEGQNVTLSCEQNLNHDAMYWYRQDPGQGLRLIYYSQIVNDFQKGDIAEGYSVSREKKESFPLTVTSAQKNPTAFYLCASSADRFGFGYTFGSGTRLTVV.

With respect to this clonotype: With a much larger clone just one base away, this may be a read error. This chain links TRBV5-5 with TRBJ2-7; unclear D gene. CDR1 is SGHKS and CDR2 is YYEKEE in the germline V gene (reference sequence). The CDR3 covers 14 residues. CDR3 amino acids: CASSQEGTTYEQYF. The CDR3 DNA is TGCGCCAGCAGCCAAGAAGGCACCACCTACGAGCAGTACTTC.

This clonotype was picked up many times. V gene TRBV28 combines with J gene TRBJ1-2; no reliable D call. The germline CDR1 and CDR2 sequences are MDHEN and SYDVKM. CDR3 length: 12 residues. V was pared by 2 bases and J by 5 bases, with 6 bases between. CDR3 nucleotides: TGTGCCAGCAGTTTAGGGGTATATGGCTACACCTTC. Translation gives CASSLGVYGYTF.

This clonotype has at least ten counts. The genes are TRBV5-1 and TRBJ2-1, with 10 bases matching TRBD1. This CDR3 is 14 amino acids long. Germline-derived CDR1 and CDR2 are SGHRS and YFSETQ. Trimming cost V 4 bases and J 3 bases; bases outside gene matches: 1. The CDR3 nucleotides read TGCGCCAGCAGCCGGGACAGGGGCTACAATGAGCAGTTCTTC. Translating it yields CASSRDRGYNEQFF.

A few counts support this clonotype. CDR3 nucleotide sequence: TGTGCCTGGAGTTTAGGGCGCAATGAGCAGTACTTC. Its translation is CAWSLGRNEQYF. The genes are TRBV30 and TRBJ2-1; no clear D. The DNA end lines up better with TRBJ2-7; the J call may be wrong. The CDR3 spans 12 residues. The germline V gene encodes CDR1 GTSNPN and CDR2 SVGIG (reference sequence).